The TCR beta chain described here comes from a study of blood T cell repertoires in COVID-19. Across the whole study: From the United States, Italy and Spain came samples of acute and convalescent COVID-19.

Methods used by the authors: Scientists estimated how many nucleated cells there were by amplifying reference gene primers. TCRdb's table, derived via immunoSEQ multiplex PCR, lists solely in-frame clones and lacks some. The V and J calls and clone size come from that table; D and trimming were worked out from the DNA. The sample holds about 210,000 clones, roughly four fifths seen once. This CDR3 region has 12 residues. This TCR was sampled from a middle-aged woman with acute or convalescent COVID-19. Sequenced material: peripheral blood. V usage is TRBV12-1 and J usage is TRBJ1-1. TRBV12-1 is listed as a pseudogene. The CDR3 is CASFGENTEAFF. As DNA, the CDR3 is TGTGCCAGCTTTGGAGAGAACACTGAAGCTTTCTTT.